Sequencing of this T cell receptor beta chain was carried out in a study of cytomegalovirus exposure and HLA in healthy donors. At the level of the study: A later analysis reported the 90 to 150 validation repertoires used the same platform as the 666 first-cohort repertoires. Study findings and constraints: Later, an analysis found that TCR clusters from the first cohort tended to co-occur in the 120 validation repertoires. It was reportedly the case that the classifier diagnosed cytomegalovirus status with high specificity and sensitivity. Associated with cytomegalovirus, according to the listing, were 150 to 200 TCR beta chains.

Sequencing used immunoSEQ multiplex PCR; TCRdb keeps in-frame clones, though not all of them. The table lists some 70,000 clones, around four fifths of them singletons, with less than 3% in the top ten. The germline gives CDR1 MNHEY, CDR2 SVGAGI. The V gene lost 5 bases and the J gene lost 2 bases, with 10 bases spanning the gap. CDR3 length equals 14 residues. A remark on this clone: Its antigen is unknown.

Sequenced sample: PBMCs. This chain links TRBV6-5 with TRBJ1-5; D may be TRBD1 (5 bases). This receptor was taken from a man aged 25 to 40 in good health and CMV-seronegative. The CDR3 DNA reads as TGTGCCAGCAGTCCGGACATTGGCAATCAGCCCCAGCATTTT. The encoded protein is CASSPDIGNQPQHF.